This TCR beta chain was captured in a study of blood T cell dynamics during melanoma immunotherapy. The CDR3 is 15 amino acids. The trim removed 1 base at V and 8 bases at J, leaving 5 bases unmatched. The germline CDR1 and CDR2 sequences are LGHNA and YNFKEQ. Using immunoSEQ multiplex PCR, the repertoire was profiled, and TCRdb retains in-frame clones only, with some absent. The sample carries tens of thousands of clones, around 90% recorded once. The time point here: pre-treatment baseline. The sample in question was blood, obtained from a patient treated with checkpoint blockade. The gene calls are TRBV4-2 and TRBJ2-1; 10 bases fit TRBD2. The receptor comes from a human donor with melanoma. The CDR3 region is CASSQAVGLADEQFF. The DNA for the CDR3 is TGTGCCAGCAGCCAAGCGGTAGGACTAGCGGATGAGCAGTTCTTC.